This is a list of T cell receptor beta chains from one sample in a study of cytomegalovirus exposure and HLA in healthy donors. Sequencing was performed with immunoSEQ multiplex PCR; in TCRdb, only in-frame clones are kept and a portion is missing. The repertoire holds fewer than 200,000 clones, with over 75% as singletons. The sample consisted of PBMCs. The source of these receptors is a woman aged 45-65 years in good health and CMV-seropositive. Both conserved end residues are part of each CDR3. The D gene is left open where the match is weak. The listing skips clone size in some rows; elsewhere it reads once, few, many or a size class.

d_gene: -
j_gene: TRBJ1-6
len: 15
v_gene: TRBV9
abundance: few
CDR3nt: TGTGCCAGCAGCGTCCGGGACACCACTAATTCACCCCTCCACTTT
CDR3aa: CASSVRDTTNSPLHF

d_gene: TRBD1
j_gene: TRBJ1-2
len: 12
v_gene: TRBV6-5
abundance: -
CDR3nt: TGTGCCAGCACCCAGGGGGGCTATGGCTACACCTTC
CDR3aa: CASTQGGYGYTF

d_gene: TRBD2
j_gene: TRBJ2-1
len: 15
v_gene: TRBV2
abundance: once
CDR3nt: TGTGCCAGCAGCCCCACTAGCGGAACCTACAATGAGCAGTTCTTC
CDR3aa: CASSPTSGTYNEQFF

d_gene: TRBD2
j_gene: TRBJ2-7
len: 14
v_gene: TRBV6-6
abundance: -
CDR3nt: TGTGCCAGCAGAGCACTAGCGGGAGTCTCCGAGCAGTACTTC
CDR3aa: CASRALAGVSEQYF

d_gene: -
j_gene: TRBJ1-2
len: 12
v_gene: TRBV30
abundance: -
CDR3nt: TGTGCCTTCGATCGAGGAGCCGGTGGCTACACCTTC
CDR3aa: CAFDRGAGGYTF

d_gene: -
j_gene: TRBJ2-3
len: 11
v_gene: TRBV18
abundance: -
CDR3nt: TGTGCCAGCTCACCGTATGATACGCAGTATTTT
CDR3aa: CASSPYDTQYF

d_gene: -
j_gene: TRBJ1-1
len: 13
v_gene: TRBV7-8
abundance: few
CDR3nt: TGTGCCAGCAGCTTTAGTCCGAACACTGAAGCTTTCTTT
CDR3aa: CASSFSPNTEAFF

d_gene: TRBD2
j_gene: TRBJ2-3
len: 15
v_gene: TRBV7-2
abundance: -
CDR3nt: TGTGCCAGCAGCACCGGGACTATACGCACAGATACGCAGTATTTT
CDR3aa: CASSTGTIRTDTQYF

d_gene: TRBD2
j_gene: TRBJ2-1
len: 22
v_gene: TRBV28
abundance: -
CDR3nt: TGTGCCAGCAGTTTATCTGGCTTGGGGGCAAGTAGCGGGGGCAGCTCCTACAATGAGCAGTTCTTC
CDR3aa: CASSLSGLGASSGGSSYNEQFF

d_gene: -
j_gene: TRBJ1-4
len: 12
v_gene: TRBV6-5
abundance: -
CDR3nt: TGTGCCAGCAGTTTGTTAGCCGAAAAACTGTTTTTT
CDR3aa: CASSLLAEKLFF

d_gene: -
j_gene: TRBJ1-4
len: 14
v_gene: TRBV6-6
abundance: -
CDR3nt: TGTGCCAGCAGTTACGGTCAGGGAAGGGAAAAACTGTTTTTT
CDR3aa: CASSYGQGREKLFF

d_gene: -
j_gene: TRBJ2-6
len: 16
v_gene: TRBV6-1
abundance: -
CDR3nt: TGTGCCAGCAGTGAACTGAGGAACTCTGGGGCCAACGTCCTGACTTTC
CDR3aa: CASSELRNSGANVLTF

d_gene: -
j_gene: TRBJ1-2
len: 12
v_gene: TRBV2
abundance: -
CDR3nt: TGTGCCAGCAGTGCTCAGGGCTATGGCTACACCTTC
CDR3aa: CASSAQGYGYTF

d_gene: -
j_gene: TRBJ2-7
len: 15
v_gene: TRBV28
abundance: -
CDR3nt: TGTGCCAGCAGTCCGTCCGGGGGGCAATCGTACGAGCAGTACTTC
CDR3aa: CASSPSGGQSYEQYF

d_gene: -
j_gene: TRBJ2-1
len: 16
v_gene: TRBV6-6
abundance: once
CDR3nt: TGTGCCAGCAACCCGAGAGGGCCCCGCTCCTACAATGAGCAGTTCTTC
CDR3aa: CASNPRGPRSYNEQFF

d_gene: -
j_gene: TRBJ1-4
len: 13
v_gene: TRBV4-3
abundance: -
CDR3nt: TGCGCCAGCAGCCAAGGCGAGAATGAAAAACTGTTTTTT
CDR3aa: CASSQGENEKLFF

d_gene: -
j_gene: TRBJ2-1
len: 15
v_gene: TRBV18
abundance: -
CDR3nt: TGTGCCAGCTCCCGCCTACAGGGTATCGAAAATGAGCAGTTCTTC
CDR3aa: CASSRLQGIENEQFF

d_gene: -
j_gene: TRBJ1-4
len: 13
v_gene: TRBV7-7
abundance: -
CDR3nt: TGTGCTAGCAGCTTAGTGGTCGGGTCTGCCCTGTTTTTT
CDR3aa: CASSLVVGSALFF

d_gene: -
j_gene: TRBJ2-2
len: 15
v_gene: TRBV19
abundance: once
CDR3nt: TGTGCCAGTAGTATACCCAGGATGAACACCGGGGAGCTGTTTTTT
CDR3aa: CASSIPRMNTGELFF

d_gene: TRBD1
j_gene: TRBJ1-2
len: 14
v_gene: TRBV6-6
abundance: few
CDR3nt: TGTGCCAGCAGTTACGGGACAGGGCAGGGTGGCTACACCTTC
CDR3aa: CASSYGTGQGGYTF

d_gene: -
j_gene: TRBJ1-1
len: 13
v_gene: TRBV18
abundance: -
CDR3nt: TGTGCCAGCTCACCTTCCGGGGACACTGAAGCTTTCTTT
CDR3aa: CASSPSGDTEAFF

d_gene: TRBD2
j_gene: TRBJ2-7
len: 13
v_gene: TRBV6-5
abundance: -
CDR3nt: TGTGCCAGCAGCGGGAGGGGCCTCTACGAGCAGTACTTC
CDR3aa: CASSGRGLYEQYF

d_gene: -
j_gene: TRBJ2-7
len: 16
v_gene: TRBV6-6
abundance: -
CDR3nt: TGTGCCAGCAGCGACGGGGTCCGCCAGCCGACCTACGAGCAGTACTTC
CDR3aa: CASSDGVRQPTYEQYF

d_gene: -
j_gene: TRBJ1-5
len: 12
v_gene: TRBV28
abundance: -
CDR3nt: TGTGCCAGCAGTTTGTCCGGTCAGCCCCAGCATTTT
CDR3aa: CASSLSGQPQHF

d_gene: TRBD1
j_gene: TRBJ1-5
len: 13
v_gene: TRBV2
abundance: once
CDR3nt: TGTGCCAGCAGTACAGGGGGCAATCAGCCCCAGCATTTT
CDR3aa: CASSTGGNQPQHF

d_gene: -
j_gene: TRBJ1-6
len: 15
v_gene: TRBV28
abundance: -
CDR3nt: TGTGCCAGCAGTTACGACAGCGGGTGGGTGTCACCCCTCCACTTT
CDR3aa: CASSYDSGWVSPLHF

d_gene: -
j_gene: TRBJ2-5
len: 16
v_gene: TRBV18
abundance: -
CDR3nt: TGTGCCAGCTCACCACCAGCCAGCGGGTCCCGTGGAGAGCAGTACTTC
CDR3aa: CASSPPASGSRGEQYF

d_gene: TRBD2
j_gene: TRBJ2-1
len: 16
v_gene: TRBV13
abundance: -
CDR3nt: TGTGCCAGCAGCTACCCTAGCGGGAGGGGGGGAAATGAGCAGTTCTTC
CDR3aa: CASSYPSGRGGNEQFF

d_gene: -
j_gene: TRBJ2-5
len: 15
v_gene: TRBV5-4
abundance: -
CDR3nt: TGTGCCAGCAGCTTAACTACATCTTCGCAAGAGACCCAGTACTTC
CDR3aa: CASSLTTSSQETQYF

d_gene: -
j_gene: TRBJ2-7
len: 15
v_gene: TRBV7-2
abundance: -
CDR3nt: TGTGCCAGCAGCTTAGGTGGGGGAGGGGGCTACGAGCAGTACTTC
CDR3aa: CASSLGGGGGYEQYF

d_gene: -
j_gene: TRBJ1-4
len: 15
v_gene: TRBV6-5
abundance: -
CDR3nt: TGTGCCAGCAGTTACGCCGGGACACGGCATGAAGAACTGTTTTTT
CDR3aa: CASSYAGTRHEELFF

d_gene: -
j_gene: TRBJ2-3
len: 13
v_gene: TRBV6-6
abundance: -
CDR3nt: TGTGCCAGCAGTTACATCACAACAGATACGCAGTATTTT
CDR3aa: CASSYITTDTQYF

d_gene: -
j_gene: TRBJ1-4
len: 15
v_gene: TRBV6-6
abundance: -
CDR3nt: TGTGCCAGCAGTCCGCCGGGACAAGATAATGAAAAACTGTTTTTT
CDR3aa: CASSPPGQDNEKLFF

d_gene: -
j_gene: TRBJ2-7
len: 15
v_gene: TRBV7-2
abundance: -
CDR3nt: TGTGCCAGCAGCTTAGGTGATAGATCGAACTACGAGCAGTACTTC
CDR3aa: CASSLGDRSNYEQYF

d_gene: -
j_gene: TRBJ2-7
len: 12
v_gene: TRBV10-2
abundance: -
CDR3nt: TGCGCCACAGAGGGATCTTCCTACGAGCAGTACTTC
CDR3aa: CATEGSSYEQYF

d_gene: -
j_gene: TRBJ1-1
len: 16
v_gene: TRBV2
abundance: once
CDR3nt: TGTGCCAGCAGTGACTGGTCCGGGGGAGAGGACACTGAAGCTTTCTTT
CDR3aa: CASSDWSGGEDTEAFF

d_gene: TRBD2
j_gene: TRBJ2-3
len: 17
v_gene: TRBV9
abundance: -
CDR3nt: TGTGCCAGCAGCCCGGTCCCTAGGACTAGCGGGGCAGGTACGCAGTATTTT
CDR3aa: CASSPVPRTSGAGTQYF

d_gene: TRBD2
j_gene: TRBJ2-2
len: 15
v_gene: TRBV9
abundance: -
CDR3nt: TGTGCCAGCAGCGTACCCGCGGGAGTCCCCGGGGAGCTGTTTTTT
CDR3aa: CASSVPAGVPGELFF

d_gene: -
j_gene: TRBJ1-3
len: 15
v_gene: TRBV2
abundance: once
CDR3nt: TGTGCCAGCAGTTCAACTACAGGTTTGGGAAACACCATATATTTT
CDR3aa: CASSSTTGLGNTIYF

d_gene: -
j_gene: TRBJ1-2
len: 15
v_gene: TRBV6-5
abundance: -
CDR3nt: TGTGCCAGCAGTCCCAGACAGAACCTTAACTATGGCTACACCTTC
CDR3aa: CASSPRQNLNYGYTF